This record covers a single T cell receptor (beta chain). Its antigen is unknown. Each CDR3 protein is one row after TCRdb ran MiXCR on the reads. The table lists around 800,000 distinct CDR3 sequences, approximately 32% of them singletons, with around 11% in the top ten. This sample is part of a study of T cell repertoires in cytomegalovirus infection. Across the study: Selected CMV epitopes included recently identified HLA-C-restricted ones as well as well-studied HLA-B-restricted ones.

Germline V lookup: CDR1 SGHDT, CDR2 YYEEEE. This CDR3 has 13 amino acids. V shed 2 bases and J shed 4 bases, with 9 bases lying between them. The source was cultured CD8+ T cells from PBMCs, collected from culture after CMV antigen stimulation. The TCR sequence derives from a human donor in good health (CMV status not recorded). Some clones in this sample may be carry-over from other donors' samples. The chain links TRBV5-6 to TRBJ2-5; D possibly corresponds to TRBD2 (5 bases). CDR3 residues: CASSLYGGETQYF. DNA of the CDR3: TGTGCCAGCAGCTTATACGGAGGAGAGACCCAGTACTTC. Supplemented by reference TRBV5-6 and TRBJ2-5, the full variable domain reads DAGVTQSPTHLIKTRGQQVTLRCSPKSGHDTVSWYQQALGQGPQFIFQYYEEEERQRGNFPDRFSGHQFPNYSSELNVNALLLGDSALYLCASSLYGGETQYFGPGTRLLVL.